The T cell receptor beta chain described here comes from a study of CXCR3-negative and CXCR3-positive naive CD8 T cells. The study's findings and limits: CXCR3-expressing naive cells carried TRB CDR3s more hydrophobic than those of CXCR3-negative naive cells.

UMI labels and 5' RACE were used to prepare the TRB cDNA libraries. TCRdb re-called the 5' RACE reads, yielding one record per CDR3 amino acid sequence without DNA. There are 120,000 to 150,000 distinct CDR3 sequences in the sample, with 0.25% to 0.3% held by the top ten. A note on this clonotype: Antigen specificity is unknown.

Germline V gives CDR1 SGHVS, CDR2 FNYEAQ. This CDR3 region has 17 residues. The sequence was obtained from a human donor in good health. Some clones in this sample may be carry-over from other donors' samples. Material: naive CXCR3+ CD8+ T cells from blood. As for subset: CD45RO-CCR7+CD27+CD95- naive CD8+ T cells expressing CXCR3 (TNR3+). V usage is TRBV7-6 and J usage is TRBJ2-5. The CDR3 loop reads CASSLFWGSEPKETQYF.